This T cell receptor beta chain was captured in a study of blood T cell repertoires in COVID-19. Study details: COVID-19 samples collected from the United States, Italy and Spain covered acute and convalescent phases.

The J segment lost 6 bases and the V segment lost 5 bases, leaving 14 bases of the junction unmatched. This CDR3 has 16 residues. Germline V gene data show CDR1 as LNHDA and CDR2 as SQIVND (reference sequence). In the authors' workflow: Estimation of nucleated cell counts relied on the amplification of reference gene primers. The assay was immunoSEQ multiplex PCR, and TCRdb's table has in-frame clones only and misses some. The DNA was the basis for D and trimming; V, J and clone size are from that table. The data show roughly 120,000 clones, over 75% seen once. The origin of this receptor is a human donor with active COVID-19. The donor label of this sample is uncertain. This chain uses TRBV19 with TRBJ1-1; 8 bases map to TRBD1. Sequences were obtained from peripheral blood. CDR3 DNA sequence: TGTGCCAGTAGTCTCGACAGGGGAGGGAAGCGGTCTGAAGCTTTCTTT. This translates into CASSLDRGGKRSEAFF.